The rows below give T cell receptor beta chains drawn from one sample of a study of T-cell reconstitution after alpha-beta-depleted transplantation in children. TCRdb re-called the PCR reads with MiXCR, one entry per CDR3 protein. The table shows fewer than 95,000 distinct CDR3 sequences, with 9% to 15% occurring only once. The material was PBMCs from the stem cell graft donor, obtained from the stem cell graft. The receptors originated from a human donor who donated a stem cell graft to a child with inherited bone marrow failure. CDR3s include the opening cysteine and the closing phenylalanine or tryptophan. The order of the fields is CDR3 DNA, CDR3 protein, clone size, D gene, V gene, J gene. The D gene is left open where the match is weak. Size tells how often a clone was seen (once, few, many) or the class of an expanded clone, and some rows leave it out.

CDR3nt: TGTGCCAGCAGTAACTCCCCCATTTCCTACGAGCAGTACTTC
CDR3aa: CASSNSPISYEQYF
abundance: many
d_gene: NA
v_gene: TRBV27
j_gene: TRBJ2-7

CDR3nt: TGCAGCGTTGGCCCAACTGCGGCTAACTATGGCTACACCTTC
CDR3aa: CSVGPTAANYGYTF
abundance: many
d_gene: NA
v_gene: TRBV29-1
j_gene: TRBJ1-2

CDR3nt: TGCAGTGCTAGACTAAGATCCGGGGACCCTCGACCGGAGTACAATGAGCAGTTCTTC
CDR3aa: CSARLRSGDPRPEYNEQFF
abundance: few
d_gene: NA
v_gene: TRBV20-1
j_gene: TRBJ2-1

CDR3nt: TGTGCCAGCAGCTTATTGTCAGGGGTGAGCACAGATACGCAGTATTTT
CDR3aa: CASSLLSGVSTDTQYF
abundance: NA
d_gene: NA
v_gene: TRBV7-6
j_gene: TRBJ2-3

CDR3nt: TGTGCCAGTAGCCTCGGGGGACTTTACGGCTACACCTTC
CDR3aa: CASSLGGLYGYTF
abundance: once
d_gene: NA
v_gene: TRBV19
j_gene: TRBJ1-2

CDR3nt: TGTGCCAGCAGTTCATATAGCGGGAGGGAGTCCTACAATGAGCAGTTCTTC
CDR3aa: CASSSYSGRESYNEQFF
abundance: NA
d_gene: TRBD2
v_gene: TRBV28
j_gene: TRBJ2-1

CDR3nt: TGTGCCAGCAGTGACCCCGGGACAGGGGCGAACACTGAAGCTTTCTTT
CDR3aa: CASSDPGTGANTEAFF
abundance: many
d_gene: TRBD1
v_gene: TRBV25-1
j_gene: TRBJ1-1

CDR3nt: TGCAGTGCTAGACGGGAGGCCGGGGAGCTGTTTTTT
CDR3aa: CSARREAGELFF
abundance: many
d_gene: TRBD2
v_gene: TRBV20-1
j_gene: TRBJ2-2

CDR3nt: TGTGCCAGCAGCTTCCCCTGGGGGAAAGAGACCCAGTACTTC
CDR3aa: CASSFPWGKETQYF
abundance: many
d_gene: NA
v_gene: TRBV11-2
j_gene: TRBJ2-5

CDR3nt: TGTGCCAGCTCAGAACAGCAAAATGAAAAACTGTTTTTT
CDR3aa: CASSEQQNEKLFF
abundance: many
d_gene: NA
v_gene: TRBV18
j_gene: TRBJ1-4

CDR3nt: TGTGCCACCAGCAGAACGAGGGTGTACGAGCAGTACTTC
CDR3aa: CATSRTRVYEQYF
abundance: many
d_gene: NA
v_gene: TRBV15
j_gene: TRBJ2-7

CDR3nt: TGCAGCGTTGGACCTGCAACTAATGAAAAACTGTTTTTT
CDR3aa: CSVGPATNEKLFF
abundance: many
d_gene: NA
v_gene: TRBV29-1
j_gene: TRBJ1-4

CDR3nt: TGTGCCAGCAGCGTAGATCCCCAGGGAGCCCTCCACTTT
CDR3aa: CASSVDPQGALHF
abundance: many
d_gene: NA
v_gene: TRBV9
j_gene: TRBJ1-6

CDR3nt: TGCGCCAGCAGCTTGGATGAGAACCATCCAAACACTGAAGCTTTCTTT
CDR3aa: CASSLDENHPNTEAFF
abundance: many
d_gene: NA
v_gene: TRBV5-1
j_gene: TRBJ1-1

CDR3nt: TGTGCCAGTAGTATATCCGCGGGAGAGGTACACGAGCAGTACTTC
CDR3aa: CASSISAGEVHEQYF
abundance: few
d_gene: TRBD2
v_gene: TRBV19
j_gene: TRBJ2-7

CDR3nt: TGCAGTGCTAGGCCCCCGGGGTTCCCCTACAATGAGCAGTTCTTC
CDR3aa: CSARPPGFPYNEQFF
abundance: many
d_gene: NA
v_gene: TRBV20-1
j_gene: TRBJ2-1

CDR3nt: TGCGCCAGCAGCTTGGGTGGTAGCCAAAACATTCAGTACTTC
CDR3aa: CASSLGGSQNIQYF
abundance: many
d_gene: NA
v_gene: TRBV5-1
j_gene: TRBJ2-4

CDR3nt: TGCGCCAGCAGCTCACGGGGGGGCACAGATACGCAGTATTTT
CDR3aa: CASSSRGGTDTQYF
abundance: many
d_gene: TRBD2
v_gene: TRBV5-1
j_gene: TRBJ2-3

CDR3nt: TGCAGTGCTAGATCCCCAACAAGCACCTACAATGAGCAGTTCTTC
CDR3aa: CSARSPTSTYNEQFF
abundance: many
d_gene: NA
v_gene: TRBV20-1
j_gene: TRBJ2-1

CDR3nt: TGTGCCAGCAGGGACAGGGGCGGCCAGCCCCAGCATTTT
CDR3aa: CASRDRGGQPQHF
abundance: many
d_gene: TRBD1
v_gene: TRBV6-6
j_gene: TRBJ1-5

CDR3nt: TGTGCCAGCCGCAGGGAGTTGGATGGCTACACCTTC
CDR3aa: CASRRELDGYTF
abundance: many
d_gene: NA
v_gene: TRBV6-2/TRBV6-3
j_gene: TRBJ1-2

CDR3nt: TGTGCCAGCAGCTCGGGACAGGGGACAGGCTACACCTTC
CDR3aa: CASSSGQGTGYTF
abundance: NA
d_gene: TRBD1
v_gene: TRBV7-2
j_gene: TRBJ1-2

CDR3nt: TGTGCCAGCCGGGCCGGGACAGGGGCACGGGAGACCCAGTACTTC
CDR3aa: CASRAGTGARETQYF
abundance: NA
d_gene: TRBD1
v_gene: TRBV7-9
j_gene: TRBJ2-5

CDR3nt: TGCAGCGTTATGGGTGGTATCAAAGGCACTGAAGCTTTCTTT
CDR3aa: CSVMGGIKGTEAFF
abundance: many
d_gene: NA
v_gene: TRBV29-1
j_gene: TRBJ1-1

CDR3nt: TGTGCCAGCAGTTTAACCGGGCAGGGGAACTCACCCCTCCACTTT
CDR3aa: CASSLTGQGNSPLHF
abundance: few
d_gene: NA
v_gene: TRBV12-3/TRBV12-4
j_gene: TRBJ1-6

CDR3nt: TGTGCCATCAGTGGACAGGGGGGAGAGCAGTACTTC
CDR3aa: CAISGQGGEQYF
abundance: NA
d_gene: TRBD1
v_gene: TRBV10-3
j_gene: TRBJ2-7

CDR3nt: TGTGCCAGCAGCAAGGTGGCTTTCTTT
CDR3aa: CASSKVAFF
abundance: many
d_gene: NA
v_gene: TRBV21-1
j_gene: TRBJ1-1

CDR3nt: TGTGCCACCAGCAGAGTGGACGGCTATAATTCACCCCTCCACTTT
CDR3aa: CATSRVDGYNSPLHF
abundance: many
d_gene: NA
v_gene: TRBV15
j_gene: TRBJ1-6

CDR3nt: TGCAGCGTTGGCTTTGGCGGGAGATACAATGAGCAGTTCTTC
CDR3aa: CSVGFGGRYNEQFF
abundance: many
d_gene: TRBD2
v_gene: TRBV29-1
j_gene: TRBJ2-1

CDR3nt: TGTGCCAGCTCCCCTGACAGCTACAATGAGCAGTTCTTC
CDR3aa: CASSPDSYNEQFF
abundance: many
d_gene: NA
v_gene: TRBV18
j_gene: TRBJ2-1

CDR3nt: TGTGCCTGGAATCAGGGCAGACAGCCCCAGCATTTT
CDR3aa: CAWNQGRQPQHF
abundance: few
d_gene: NA
v_gene: TRBV30
j_gene: TRBJ1-5

CDR3nt: TGTGCCAGCAGTCTAAGGCCTGCCGGGACTAGTTTTGTCGGGGAGCTGTTTTTT
CDR3aa: CASSLRPAGTSFVGELFF
abundance: many
d_gene: TRBD2
v_gene: TRBV6-2/TRBV6-3
j_gene: TRBJ2-2

CDR3nt: TGCGCCAGCAGCCAAGGGAGGGGGGTCGACGAGCAGTACTTC
CDR3aa: CASSQGRGVDEQYF
abundance: many
d_gene: NA
v_gene: TRBV4-3
j_gene: TRBJ2-7

CDR3nt: TGTGCCAGCAGTTTCCGACGGGTCTACGAGCAGTACTTC
CDR3aa: CASSFRRVYEQYF
abundance: many
d_gene: NA
v_gene: TRBV28
j_gene: TRBJ2-7

CDR3nt: TGCGCCAGCAGTGCCCCGACAGGGGGCAGAGATACGCAGTATTTT
CDR3aa: CASSAPTGGRDTQYF
abundance: many
d_gene: TRBD1
v_gene: TRBV5-1
j_gene: TRBJ2-3

CDR3nt: TGTGCCAGCAGTTCGGGACAGGGGTTTTGGCGGGATCAGCCCCAGCATTTT
CDR3aa: CASSSGQGFWRDQPQHF
abundance: many
d_gene: TRBD1
v_gene: TRBV5-6
j_gene: TRBJ1-5

CDR3nt: TGCGCCAGCAGCTTGGGACTAAACAATGAGCAGTTCTTC
CDR3aa: CASSLGLNNEQFF
abundance: many
d_gene: NA
v_gene: TRBV5-1
j_gene: TRBJ2-1